What follows are 18 T cell receptor beta chains derived from one specimen sequenced in a study of blood T cell repertoires in COVID-19. Here immunoSEQ multiplex PCR was the method, and the copy in TCRdb shows in-frame clones only, minus some. The sample lists about 120,000 clones; roughly 80% were seen once. The sequencing input was peripheral blood. The source of these receptors is a man aged 25-45 years with acute or convalescent COVID-19.

V gene TRBV7-2 combines with J gene TRBJ2-7, with 7 bases fitting TRBD2. V trimming: 2 bases; J trimming: 4 bases; junction bases outside the gene matches: 5. Germline V lookup: CDR1 SGHTA, CDR2 FQGNSA. The CDR3 totals 14 residues. DNA for the CDR3: TGTGCCAGCAGCTTACCGGGACTATATTACGAGCAGTACTTC. Protein product: CASSLPGLYYEQYF.

This clone was counted once. The chain carries TRBV5-6 and TRBJ2-7, with D maybe TRBD1 (5 bases). V lost 0 bases and J 0 bases, leaving 10 bases between the germline ends. Germline V gene data show CDR1 as SGHDT and CDR2 as YYEEEE. The CDR3 contains 15 residues. CDR3 sequence (DNA): TGTGCCAGCAGCTTGGACAGGCGAAGCTCCTACGAGCAGTACTTC. It is translated as CASSLDRRSSYEQYF.

The rearrangement links TRBV3-1 (or the pseudogene TRBV3-2) to TRBJ1-2; a possible D gene is TRBD1 (5 bases). Trimming stripped 3 bases from V and 4 bases from J, with 9 bases between. The CDR3 is 13 amino acids. Germline-derived CDR1 and CDR2 are LGHDT and YNNKEL (reference sequence). CDR3 protein: CASSHLGAYGYTF. The CDR3 DNA is TGTGCCAGCAGCCATCTTGGGGCCTATGGCTACACCTTC.

The CDR3 DNA follows: TGTGCCAGCACCCCTAGCGGGAGGATCAATGAGCAGTTCTTC. This codes for CASTPSGRINEQFF. The gene calls are TRBV6-5 and TRBJ2-1; 11 bases agree with TRBD2. The germline CDR1 and CDR2 sequences are MNHEY and SVGAGI. V shed 7 bases and J 6 bases; nucleotides not matched to a gene: 5. The CDR3 extends over 14 amino acids.

V usage is TRBV12-3 or TRBV12-4 and J usage is TRBJ1-1, with D uncertain. This CDR3 spans 13 amino acids. V gave up 4 bases and J gave up 10 bases, with 16 bases separating them. The CDR3 DNA reads TGTGCCAGCAGTTCCCTCCCGGGTGAGATAGCTTTCTTT. It yields the protein CASSSLPGEIAFF.

V usage is TRBV9 and J usage is TRBJ2-3; the match to TRBD2 covers 7 bases. Trimming at V came to 3 bases and at J to 4 bases, leaving 11 bases not matched to a gene. The length of the CDR3 is 16 residues. Germline V lookup: CDR1 SGDLS, CDR2 YYNGEE. The chain's CDR3 is CASSAYPGLVPDTQYF. CDR3 in DNA: TGTGCCAGCAGCGCGTACCCCGGACTAGTCCCAGATACGCAGTATTTT. The variable domain in full, with the rest retrieved from reference TRBV9 and TRBJ2-3, is DSGVTQTPKHLITATGQRVTLRCSPRSGDLSVYWYQQSLDQGLQFLIQYYNGEERAKGNILERFSAQQFPDLHSELNLSSLELGDSALYFCASSAYPGLVPDTQYFGPGTRLTVL.

V and J are TRBV4-3 and TRBJ1-1; the D gene is possibly TRBD1 (6 bases). Germline CDR1 LGHNA, CDR2 YSLEER. V lost 1 base to trimming and J lost 9 bases, with 18 bases between them. The CDR3 is 15 amino acids. The CDR3 DNA reads TGCGCCAGCAGCCAAGCTGGACAGTTCCGTTCCCAAGCTTTCTTT. Translation gives CASSQAGQFRSQAFF.

This sequence joins TRBV6-5 and TRBJ2-5; perhaps TRBD2 as D (6 bases). Germline CDR1 and CDR2: MNHEY and SVGAGI. V gave up 4 bases and J gave up 5 bases, with 11 bases separating them. The CDR3 sequence is 13 residues long. Here the CDR3 DNA reads TGTGCCAGCAGTTTAGCGGTCCGGGAGACCCAGTACTTC. Its translation is CASSLAVRETQYF.

The chain combines TRBV7-6 with TRBJ2-1; TRBD1 might be the D (5 bases). Germline V gene sequence: CDR1 SGHVS, CDR2 FNYEAQ. The length of the CDR3 is 12 residues. Trimming removed 1 base from V and 9 bases from J, with 7 bases in between. The CDR3 is CASSLVQGEQFF. CDR3 bases: TGTGCCAGCAGCTTAGTTCAGGGTGAGCAGTTCTTC.

V is TRBV5-5 and J is TRBJ1-2, with a weak D call TRBD1 (5 bases). This CDR3 contains 16 residues. Germline V CDR1 and CDR2: SGHKS, YYEKEE (reference sequence). V gave up 5 bases and J gave up 4 bases, with 21 bases separating them. The CDR3 is CASSSTDRLGGYGYTF. In nucleotides, the CDR3 is TGTGCCAGCAGTTCCACCGACCGTCTCGGGGGCTATGGCTACACCTTC. The full variable domain, with the rest looked up from reference TRBV5-5 and TRBJ1-2, is DAGVTQSPTHLIKTRGQQVTLRCSPISGHKSVSWYQQVLGQGPQFIFQYYEKEERGRGNFPDRFSARQFPNYSSELNVNALLLGDSALYLCASSSTDRLGGYGYTFGSGTRLTVV.

This chain joins TRBV30 and TRBJ1-2; D gene uncertain. CDR1 is GTSNPN and CDR2 is SVGIG in the germline V gene (reference sequence). The V end lost 5 bases, the J end lost 4 bases, and 8 bases lay between the germline ends. The CDR3 runs 11 residues. CDR3: CAWLGSYGYTF. Here the CDR3 DNA reads TGTGCCTGGTTAGGGAGCTATGGCTACACCTTC.

The chain recombines TRBV12-5 with TRBJ1-4; TRBD1 matches 9 bases. The CDR3 loop spans 15 amino acids. In germline, CDR1 is LGHNT, CDR2 FRNRAP. Trimming cost V 1 base and J 8 bases; bases outside gene matches: 5. CDR3 bases: TGTGCTAGTGGTTTGGGGACAGGGGCGGAGGAAAAACTGTTTTTT. It yields the protein CASGLGTGAEEKLFF. Supplemented by reference TRBV12-5 and TRBJ1-4, the full variable domain reads DARVTQTPRHKVTEMGQEVTMRCQPILGHNTVFWYRQTMMQGLELLAYFRNRAPLDDSGMPKDRFSAEMPDATLATLKIQPSEPRDSAVYFCASGLGTGAEEKLFFGSGTQLSVL.

This clone was counted only a few times. The V and J genes are TRBV5-1 and TRBJ2-7, with D possibly TRBD2 on 6 matching bases. The germline CDR1 and CDR2 sequences are SGHRS and YFSETQ. V was clipped by 0 bases and J by 7 bases, with 8 bases between them. CDR3 size: 12 residues. CDR3 nucleotides: TGCGCCAGCAGCTTGGAAGGGAGGGAGCAGTACTTC. Its translation: CASSLEGREQYF.

V gene TRBV27 combines with J gene TRBJ2-1; D is unclear. This CDR3 spans 15 amino acids. The V gene's germline CDR1 is MNHEY and CDR2 SMNVEV (reference sequence). V was clipped by 7 bases and J by 4 bases, with 17 bases between them. As DNA, the CDR3 is TGTGCCAGCAACCGGGTGATTCATCTGTACAATGAGCAGTTCTTC. Residues: CASNRVIHLYNEQFF.

J is TRBJ2-4 and V is TRBV11-2, with 11 bases that match TRBD2. Germline V gene sequence: CDR1 SGHAT, CDR2 FQNNGV. J gave up 13 bases and V 5 bases, and 4 bases lay outside the gene matches. The CDR3 totals 12 residues. The CDR3, as DNA: TGTGCCAGCAGCGCCGGGACTAGCGGACAGTACTTC. Amino acid sequence: CASSAGTSGQYF. Combining the CDR3 with reference TRBV11-2 and TRBJ2-4 gives the whole variable domain EAGVAQSPRYKIIEKRQSVAFWCNPISGHATLYWYQQILGQGPKLLIQFQNNGVVDDSQLPKDRFSAERLKGVDSTLKIQPAKLEDSAVYLCASSAGTSGQYFGAGTRLSVL.

The chain combines TRBV7-2 with TRBJ1-4; D is perhaps TRBD1 (6 bases). This CDR3 contains 15 residues. V dropped 3 bases and J dropped 7 bases, with 15 bases sitting between them. CDR1 and CDR2 from the germline V gene are SGHTA and FQGNSA. The CDR3 spells CASSFERGYSEKLFF. The DNA for the CDR3 is TGTGCCAGCAGCTTTGAAAGGGGGTATTCTGAAAAACTGTTTTTT. The complete variable domain, with remaining parts taken from reference TRBV7-2 and TRBJ1-4, reads GAGVSQSPSNKVTEKGKDVELRCDPISGHTALYWYRQSLGQGLEFLIYFQGNSAPDKSGLPSDRFSAERTGGSVSTLTIQRTQQEDSAVYLCASSFERGYSEKLFFGSGTQLSVL.

V usage is TRBV15 and J usage is TRBJ2-1; 10 bases fit TRBD2. The germline gives CDR1 LNHNV, CDR2 YYDKDF (reference sequence). This CDR3 region has 17 residues. Losses at the gene ends were 3 bases for V and 4 bases for J; bases not matched to a gene: 9. The DNA for the CDR3 is TGTGCCACCAGCAGCGAACAGGGACTAGCGTATTACAATGAGCAGTTCTTC. Translating gives CATSSEQGLAYYNEQFF. Supplemented by reference TRBV15 and TRBJ2-1, the full variable domain reads DAMVIQNPRYQVTQFGKPVTLSCSQTLNHNVMYWYQQKSSQAPKLLFHYYDKDFNNEADTPDNFQSRRPNTSFCFLDIRSPGLGDTAMYLCATSSEQGLAYYNEQFFGPGTRLTVL.

This rearrangement joins TRBV7-3 to TRBJ2-3; possibly TRBD1 for D (5 bases). Germline V lookup: CDR1 SGHTA, CDR2 FQGTGA. V lost 5 bases, J lost 4 bases, and 10 bases lay in between. The CDR3 is 13 amino acids. As DNA, the CDR3 is TGTGCCAGCAGCAGGCAGGGCGCAGATACGCAGTATTTT. Protein sequence: CASSRQGADTQYF.